This TCR beta chain was recovered during a study of blood T cell repertoires in COVID-19. The table came from immunoSEQ multiplex PCR; TCRdb's copy has only in-frame clones and leaves some out. The table has about 260,000 clones, 87% seen once. Losses at the gene ends were 2 bases for V and 3 bases for J; bases not matched to a gene: 3. The length of the CDR3 is 14 residues. Germline V gene sequence: CDR1 MNHEY, CDR2 SVGEGT. This rearrangement joins TRBV6-2 or TRBV6-3 to TRBJ2-7; 8 bases map to TRBD1. The sample comprised peripheral blood. The TCR originated in a woman aged 40 to 50 who had recovered from COVID-19. The CDR3 sequence is CASSYGDRGYEQYF. The CDR3 region has the DNA TGTGCCAGCAGTTACGGAGACAGGGGCTACGAGCAGTACTTC.